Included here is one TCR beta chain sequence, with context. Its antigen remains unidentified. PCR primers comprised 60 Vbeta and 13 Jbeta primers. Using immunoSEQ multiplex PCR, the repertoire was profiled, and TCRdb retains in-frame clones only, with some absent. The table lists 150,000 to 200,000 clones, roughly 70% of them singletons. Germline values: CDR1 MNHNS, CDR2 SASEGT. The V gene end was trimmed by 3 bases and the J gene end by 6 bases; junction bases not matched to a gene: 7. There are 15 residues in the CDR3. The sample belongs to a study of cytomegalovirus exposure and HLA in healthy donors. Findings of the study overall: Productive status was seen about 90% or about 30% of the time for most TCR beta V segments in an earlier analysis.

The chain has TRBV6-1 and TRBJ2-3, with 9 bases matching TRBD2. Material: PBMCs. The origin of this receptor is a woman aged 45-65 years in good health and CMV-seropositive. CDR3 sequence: CASSDRLAGMDTQYF. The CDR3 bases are TGTGCCAGCAGTGACCGGCTAGCGGGGATGGATACGCAGTATTTT.